The entry below gives a single TCR beta chain sequence along with its context. These data are taken from a study of CD8+ T cells in alopecia areata. RNA, once extracted, was reverse transcribed into cDNA for use as the sequencing template. Sequencing used immunoSEQ multiplex PCR; TCRdb keeps in-frame clones, though not all of them. The table lists 200,000 to 250,000 clones, more than 45% of them singletons, with roughly 1.6% in the top ten. The V gene end was trimmed by 2 bases and the J gene end by 0 bases; junction bases not matched to a gene: 2. This CDR3 is 15 amino acids long. Germline V CDR1 and CDR2: SGHDN, FVKESK. Indicated treatment: oral pan-JAK inhibitor, 5-10 mg twice daily.

The sequence came from a human donor with alopecia areata. The chain recombines TRBV14 with TRBJ2-3; 7 bases are a match to TRBD2. The sample here was CD4+ T cells sorted from blood, taken at week 4, from a patient treated with tofacitinib. This CDR3 is CASSQTSASTDTQYF. CDR3 bases: TGTGCCAGCAGCCAAACTAGCGCTAGCACAGATACGCAGTATTTT.